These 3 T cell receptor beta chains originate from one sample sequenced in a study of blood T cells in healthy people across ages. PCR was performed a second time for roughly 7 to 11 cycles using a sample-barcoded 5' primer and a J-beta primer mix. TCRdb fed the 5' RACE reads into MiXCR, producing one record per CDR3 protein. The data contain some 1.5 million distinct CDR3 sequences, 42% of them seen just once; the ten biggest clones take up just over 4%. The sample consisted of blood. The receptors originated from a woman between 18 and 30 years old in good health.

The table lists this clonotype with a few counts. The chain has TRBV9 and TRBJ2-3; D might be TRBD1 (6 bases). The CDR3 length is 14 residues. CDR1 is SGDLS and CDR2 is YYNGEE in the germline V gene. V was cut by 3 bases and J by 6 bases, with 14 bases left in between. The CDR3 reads CASSAQGTTDTQYF. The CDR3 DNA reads TGTGCCAGCAGCGCACAGGGTACGACGGATACGCAGTATTTT.

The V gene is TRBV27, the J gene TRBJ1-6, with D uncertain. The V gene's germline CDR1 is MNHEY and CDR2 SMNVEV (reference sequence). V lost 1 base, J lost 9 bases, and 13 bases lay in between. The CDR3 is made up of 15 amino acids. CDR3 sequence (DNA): TGTGCCAGCAGTTTATTATCGGGGTCGCGTTCACCCCTCCACTTT. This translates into CASSLLSGSRSPLHF.

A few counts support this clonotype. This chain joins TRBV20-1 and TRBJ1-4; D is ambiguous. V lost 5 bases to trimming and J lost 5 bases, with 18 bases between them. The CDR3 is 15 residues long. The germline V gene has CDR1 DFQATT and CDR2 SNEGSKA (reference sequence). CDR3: CSAPRAARVNEKLFF. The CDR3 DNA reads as TGCAGTGCTCCCCGAGCGGCCCGGGTAAATGAAAAACTGTTTTTT.